Given below is one T cell receptor beta chain in context. Its antigen target is currently unknown. Within one base of it there is no much larger clone, and no base qualities were kept. This specimen comes from a study of blood T cell repertoires in COVID-19 (dated by TCRdb to 2018 to 2021). For context, the study as a whole: Samples from collaborators originated in the United States, Italy and Spain and spanned both the acute and convalescent phases of COVID-19. Samples came from the ongoing ImmuneRACE study (first 160 participants) plus 1,254 subjects from 6 global collaborators. HLA class I and class II types, where available, came from metadata supplied by the sample provider rather than from assay-based typing. The sample metadata nearly always contained a de-identified subject ID, COVID-19 status, age in years and sex. Deeply sampled blood TCRbeta repertoires from subjects exposed to, actively infected with, or recovered from COVID-19 were included in the dataset. The material from the prospective study consisted of cDNA or gDNA derived from T cells, B-cell-depleted T cells, or PBMCs. The repertoires were made available in a free public database intended to serve as a resource for research on the immune response to SARS-CoV-2. General study outcomes and caveats: The amount of clinical and demographic metadata varied by source and participant and was provided uncurated.

Trimming costs V 0 bases and J 4 bases, and their ends lie 15 bases apart. Taken from cysteine to phenylalanine, the CDR3 has 16 residues. Here the CDR3 DNA is all that survives: 48 bases in frame from base 1. The germline V gene (reference sequence) gives CDR1 as SEHNR and CDR2 as FQNEAQ. Collaborating institutions collected whole blood in K2EDTA tubes following their own protocols. For TCRbeta analysis, collaborators shipped samples as frozen whole blood, isolated PBMCs, or DNA extracted from either of those sample types. TCRbeta CDR3 regions were amplified from genomic DNA by means of the immunoSEQ Assay, a bias-controlled multiplex PCR. Regarding the original processing steps: Nucleated cell counts per sample were estimated from amplification of reference gene primers within the assay. To quantify the absolute abundance of each unique TCRbeta CDR3 rearrangement, sequence reads were collapsed and filtered. For each sample, productive Simpson clonality was calculated as the square root of Simpson's diversity index over productive rearrangements. Sourced from immuneACCESS, this table was stored by TCRdb with only in-frame sequences that have V and J called. A share of the clones is absent; for the studies checked, an unresolved V gene accounts for under half, and the remainder has no known explanation. The V and J calls and clone size come from that table; D and trimming were worked out from the DNA. The sample includes about 87,000 clones, with about 87% observed a single time. Of the sample, around 5% falls within the top ten clones.

The TCR originated in a man aged 40-55 years with acute or convalescent COVID-19. The specimen sequenced was peripheral blood. This receptor chain uses TRBV7-9 and TRBJ1-1, with TRBD1 as a weak D call on 5 bases. The CDR3 in this case is CASSLAGPTQTTEAFF. Read as DNA, the sequence is TGTGCCAGCAGCTTAGCGGGGCCCACCCAGACCACTGAAGCTTTCTTT.